One T cell receptor (beta chain) is described in this entry. Using immunoSEQ multiplex PCR, the repertoire was profiled, and TCRdb retains in-frame clones only, with some absent. The data contain 150,000 to 180,000 clones, about 85% of them seen just once; the ten biggest clones take up less than 3.5%. This entry comes from a study of T cell responses to AZD1222 COVID-19 vaccine. At the level of the study: Second doses at about 4 or about 12 weeks were pooled.

The germline gives CDR1 SGHTA, CDR2 FQGNSA. Between the trimmed V and J ends, which lost 5 bases and 0 bases, there was a span of 7 bases. The CDR3 length is 14 residues. Sequencing was performed on peripheral blood, taken on day 0 of AZD1222 vaccination. The clonotype comes from an adult in good health. V is TRBV7-2 and J is TRBJ1-4; D unclear. The CDR3 is CASSPWATNEKLFF. CDR3 nucleotide sequence: TGTGCCAGCAGCCCTTGGGCAACTAATGAAAAACTGTTTTTT.